The sample holds a few counts of the clone carrying this T cell receptor beta chain. For TCR beta, libraries came from iRepertoire HTBI primers and Arm-PCR of CDR3 regions. TCRdb analysed the multiplex PCR reads with MiXCR anew, one entry per CDR3 protein. The table has 300,000 or so distinct CDR3 sequences, around a fifth seen once. This sample was taken from a study of regulatory T cells in long-lasting Graves disease. Indicated time point: persistent/refractory GD, antithyroid drugs over 5 years with positive TRAb. Scientists built the TCR library using RNA that was extracted from PBMCs. V was clipped by 2 bases and J by 9 bases, with 17 bases between them. Germline CDR1 SGDLS, CDR2 YYNGEE. The CDR3 has 15 amino acids.

This chain connects TRBV9 to TRBJ2-2, with D possibly being TRBD1 (8 bases). The source of this sequence is a female donor with Graves disease. The sequencing used peripheral blood mononuclear cells (PBMCs), collected when the disease was refractory, from a patient treated with antithyroid drugs. The CDR3 region is CASSVGGTGHRELFF. The CDR3, as DNA: TGTGCCAGCAGCGTGGGGGGGACAGGACACCGGGAGCTGTTTTTT.